The next 27 T cell receptor beta chains were all read from a single sample in a study of T-cell reconstitution after alpha-beta-depleted transplantation in children. TCRbeta library construction was performed incorporating unique molecular identifiers. Each CDR3 protein is one row after TCRdb ran MiXCR on the PCR reads. The sample carries a few hundred thousand distinct CDR3 sequences, approximately 10% recorded once. Sequencing used PBMCs from the stem cell graft donor, obtained from the stem cell graft. The receptors were gathered from a human donor who donated a stem cell graft to a child with acute myeloid leukemia.

The V gene is TRBV20-1, the J gene TRBJ1-6, with 8 bases fitting TRBD1. The CDR3 runs 15 residues. The V gene end was trimmed by 0 bases and the J gene end by 5 bases; junction bases not matched to a gene: 3. Looked up from germline, CDR1 is DFQATT and CDR2 is SNEGSKA (reference sequence). The CDR3 DNA is TGCAGTGCTAGAGAACGGACAGGGAATAATTCACCCCTCCACTTT. Amino acids: CSARERTGNNSPLHF.

The J gene is TRBJ2-5, the V gene TRBV7-9; TRBD2 agrees at 10 bases. Germline assignment: CDR1 SEHNR and CDR2 FQNEAQ (reference sequence). V shed 5 bases and J 4 bases; nucleotides not matched to a gene: 10. There are 16 residues in the CDR3. The CDR3 DNA sequence: TGTGCCAGCAGCACAAGCGGGGGGGCCTTCGGAGAGACCCAGTACTTC. Its translation: CASSTSGGAFGETQYF.

In this sample, this clonotype turned up a few times. The chain recombines TRBV29-1 with TRBJ2-5; a possible D gene is TRBD2 (7 bases). Trimming left V 6 bases short and J 5 bases short, with 19 bases between. Germline V gene data show CDR1 as SQVTM and CDR2 as ANQGSEA. The CDR3 sequence is 14 residues long. CDR3 sequence reads: CSVEMGGAGETQYF. The CDR3 region has the DNA TGCAGCGTGGAAATGGGGGGGGCCGGGGAGACCCAGTACTTC.

This clonotype showed up many times. V and J are TRBV5-8 and TRBJ2-2; maybe TRBD2 (6 bases). The V and J ends lost 5 bases and 4 bases respectively, with 18 bases between them. Looked up from germline, CDR1 is SGHTS and CDR2 is YDEGEE. This CDR3 has 16 residues. CDR3: CASRLPGERVTGELFF. The CDR3 nucleotides are TGTGCCAGCAGGCTTCCGGGCGAGCGGGTCACCGGGGAGCTGTTTTTT.

The V call is TRBV20-1, the J call TRBJ1-1; 7 bases align to TRBD1. The length of the CDR3 is 12 residues. The J segment lost 5 bases and the V segment lost 6 bases, leaving 6 bases of the junction unmatched. Germline V gives CDR1 DFQATT, CDR2 SNEGSKA (reference sequence). As DNA, the CDR3 is TGCAGTGCCCCCGGCAGGGGGACTGAAGCTTTCTTT. It codes for CSAPGRGTEAFF.

The J gene is TRBJ1-5, the V gene TRBV7-4; unclear D gene. V lost 1 base and J 1 base, leaving 17 bases between the germline ends. Germline CDR1 SGHVT, CDR2 SQSDAQ. The CDR3 extends over 18 amino acids. The CDR3 reads CASSLEHTAEMSNQPQHF. CDR3 bases: TGTGCCAGCAGCTTAGAACACACGGCGGAAATGAGCAATCAGCCCCAGCATTTT.

This clonotype was recorded a few times. The chain recombines TRBV4-1 with TRBJ2-1; possibly TRBD2 for D (5 bases). The CDR3 totals 15 residues. V was clipped by 3 bases and J by 0 bases, with 9 bases between them. Germline loops: CDR1 MGHRA, CDR2 YSYEKL. The CDR3 region is CASSHLRGSYNEQFF. The CDR3 nucleotides are TGCGCCAGCAGCCATCTACGGGGCTCCTACAATGAGCAGTTCTTC.

Here the CDR3 reads CASSVDSEGKNIQYF. CDR3 nucleotide sequence: TGTGCCAGCAGCGTAGATTCAGAAGGCAAAAACATTCAGTACTTC. The rearrangement uses TRBV9 and TRBJ2-4; unclear D gene. CDR3 length equals 15 residues. V was pared by 0 bases and J by 3 bases, with 10 bases between. Germline CDR1 and CDR2: SGDLS and YYNGEE. The whole variable domain, filled in from reference TRBV9 and TRBJ2-4, reads DSGVTQTPKHLITATGQRVTLRCSPRSGDLSVYWYQQSLDQGLQFLIQYYNGEERAKGNILERFSAQQFPDLHSELNLSSLELGDSALYFCASSVDSEGKNIQYFGAGTRLSVL.

V and J are TRBV3-1 and TRBJ1-2; 7 bases are a match to TRBD1. Germline lookup yields CDR1 LGHDT and CDR2 YNNKEL (reference sequence). The CDR3 is 15 residues long. J gave up 3 bases and V 6 bases, and 10 bases lay outside the gene matches. CDR3 sequence reads: CASSRSTGVHYGYTF. The CDR3 bases are TGTGCCAGCAGTCGCTCAACAGGGGTTCACTATGGCTACACCTTC.

This clonotype has a count of ten or more. This sequence joins TRBV28 and TRBJ1-6; 8 bases map to TRBD1. Losses at the gene ends were 5 bases for V and 7 bases for J; bases not matched to a gene: 1. Per germline, CDR1 MDHEN and CDR2 SYDVKM. This CDR3 contains 13 residues. This CDR3 is CASSRQGNSPLHF. The CDR3 DNA reads as TGTGCCAGCAGTCGACAGGGGAATTCACCCCTCCACTTT.

The gene calls are TRBV14 and TRBJ2-1, with D possibly TRBD2 on 5 matching bases. The CDR3 totals 14 residues. The V gene lost 3 bases and the J gene lost 10 bases, with 16 bases spanning the gap. The germline CDR1 and CDR2 sequences are SGHDN and FVKESK. CDR3 amino acids: CASSQETTIGEQFF. The DNA for the CDR3 is TGTGCCAGCAGCCAGGAGACTACCATCGGGGAGCAGTTCTTC.

The chain carries TRBV19 and TRBJ2-5, with TRBD2 matching 16 bases. CDR1 LNHDA and CDR2 SQIVND come from the germline V gene (reference sequence). The CDR3 loop spans 18 amino acids. The V and J ends lost 3 bases and 7 bases, in that order; junction bases with no gene match: 11. The CDR3 DNA reads TGTGCCAGTAGTATGGGACTAGCGGGAGGGGTAGAGACAGCGACCCAGTACTTC. This translates into CASSMGLAGGVETATQYF. Combining the CDR3 with reference TRBV19 and TRBJ2-5 gives the whole variable domain DGGITQSPKYLFRKEGQNVTLSCEQNLNHDAMYWYRQDPGQGLRLIYYSQIVNDFQKGDIAEGYSVSREKKESFPLTVTSAQKNPTAFYLCASSMGLAGGVETATQYFGPGTRLLVL.

This clonotype occurred a few times. The chain carries TRBV6-8 and TRBJ1-4; D remains ambiguous. The CDR3 loop spans 14 amino acids. V was clipped by 8 bases and J by 5 bases, with 15 bases between them. From germline, CDR1 is MNHGY and CDR2 SAAAGT. In DNA form, the CDR3 reads TGTGCCAGCCCGTCCCGCACAAGGAATGAAAAACTGTTTTTT. Its protein is CASPSRTRNEKLFF.

J is TRBJ2-3 and V is TRBV5-6, with TRBD1 identical over 8 bases. The trim removed 6 bases at V and 6 bases at J, leaving 3 bases unmatched. In germline, CDR1 is SGHDT, CDR2 YYEEEE. CDR3 size: 12 residues. The CDR3 region has the DNA TGTGCCAGCAATTCAGGGGGCGATACGCAGTATTTT. Translation gives CASNSGGDTQYF.

This clonotype was recorded at least ten times. The chain combines TRBV9 with TRBJ1-3; D is undetermined. V was cut by 3 bases and J by 4 bases, with 14 bases left in between. CDR3 length: 15 amino acids. Germline CDR1 and CDR2: SGDLS and YYNGEE. CDR3 protein: CASSGSAARGNTIYF. The CDR3 DNA reads TGTGCCAGCAGCGGATCGGCGGCGAGGGGAAACACCATATATTTT.

This clonotype appeared a few times. The chain links TRBV7-6 to TRBJ1-2; TRBD1 agrees at 9 bases. The CDR3 has 13 residues. Germline CDR1 SGHVS, CDR2 FNYEAQ. J gave up 7 bases and V 8 bases, and 8 bases lay outside the gene matches. The CDR3 DNA reads as TGTGCCAGCGGCCGGACAGGGGAAGGTGGCTACACCTTC. It codes for CASGRTGEGGYTF.

This clonotype was detected many times. The chain combines TRBV29-1 with TRBJ2-7; 8 bases map to TRBD2. The germline CDR1 and CDR2 sequences are SQVTM and ANQGSEA. The length of the CDR3 is 13 residues. V was clipped by 5 bases and J by 2 bases; unmatched bases: 5. For the CDR3, the DNA is TGCAGCGTTTGGGGACTAGGAACCTACGAGCAGTACTTC. Translating gives CSVWGLGTYEQYF.

This clonotype has just a few counts. This chain joins TRBV12-3 or TRBV12-4 and TRBJ1-1, with 8 nucleotides matching TRBD1. This CDR3 region has 13 residues. Germline trimming cut 5 bases from V and 5 bases from J; bases unmatched to any gene: 4. The CDR3 protein is CASSPGQVTEAFF. As DNA, the CDR3 is TGTGCCAGCAGTCCGGGACAGGTAACTGAAGCTTTCTTT.

This clonotype was picked up a small number of times. The chain has TRBV7-2 and TRBJ2-1, with D tentatively TRBD1 or TRBD2 (5 bases each). The CDR3 extends over 17 amino acids. Trimming removed 0 bases from V and 0 bases from J, with 12 bases in between. The germline gives CDR1 SGHTA, CDR2 FQGNSA. DNA of the CDR3: TGTGCCAGCAGCTTAGCTCCCGGGACCACCTCCTACAATGAGCAGTTCTTC. Amino acids: CASSLAPGTTSYNEQFF.

The V call is TRBV6-1, the J call TRBJ2-5, with D perhaps matching TRBD1 or TRBD2 (5 bases each). CDR1 and CDR2 (germline): MNHNS, SASEGT. The germline V and J ends were trimmed by 6 bases and 7 bases, with 12 bases remaining between them. This CDR3 is built from 12 residues. The CDR3 nucleotides are TGTGCCAGCAGCGGGGCCCTCGGGACCCAGTACTTC. Amino acid sequence: CASSGALGTQYF.

This chain connects TRBV12-3 or TRBV12-4 to TRBJ1-1; D is possibly TRBD1 (5 bases). Trimming left V 2 bases short and J 7 bases short, with 14 bases between. There are 14 residues in the CDR3. CDR3 nucleotide sequence: TGTGCCAGCAGTTTACTCGCGGGGGGGAGTGAAGCTTTCTTT. Its translation: CASSLLAGGSEAFF.

This clonotype was picked up many times. The chain uses TRBV12-3 or TRBV12-4 and TRBJ2-3; tentative D call: TRBD2 (6 bases). The CDR3 contains 15 residues. Trimming stripped 3 bases from V and 4 bases from J, with 14 bases between. The CDR3 sequence: CASSLAGTGADTQYF. The DNA for the CDR3 is TGTGCCAGCAGTTTGGCGGGAACGGGCGCAGATACGCAGTATTTT.

This chain joins TRBV29-1 and TRBJ2-3; 9 bases fit TRBD2. This CDR3 is built from 14 residues. Germline values: CDR1 SQVTM, CDR2 ANQGSEA. The ends lost 5 bases at V and 2 bases at J; junction bases unmatched: 5. CDR3 region: CSVRLAANTDTQYF. DNA for the CDR3: TGCAGCGTTCGACTAGCGGCAAACACAGATACGCAGTATTTT.

There are a few counts of this clonotype. The chain has TRBV7-9 and TRBJ1-1, with unresolved D. The CDR3 has 13 amino acids. CDR1 is SEHNR, CDR2 FQNEAQ, per germline (reference sequence). Trimming stripped 4 bases from V and 1 base from J, with 7 bases between. The chain's CDR3 is CASSSMPNTEAFF. In DNA, the CDR3 is TGTGCCAGCAGCTCCATGCCGAACACTGAAGCTTTCTTT.

Only a few counts were recorded for this clonotype. The chain is built from TRBV6-2 or TRBV6-3 and TRBJ2-3, with 12 bases that match TRBD2. The trim removed 3 bases at V and 2 bases at J, leaving 21 bases unmatched. Germline V CDR1 and CDR2: MNHEY, SVGEGT. The length of the CDR3 is 22 residues. The DNA of the CDR3 is TGTGCCAGCAGTTATTTGTGCCGGACAGGTTGGACTAGCGGGATTATCACAGATACGCAGTATTTT. Translated, it gives CASSYLCRTGWTSGIITDTQYF.

J is TRBJ2-5 and V is TRBV3-1; D might be TRBD2 (6 bases). V was shortened by 3 bases and J by 9 bases, with 14 bases between the two germline ends. The CDR3 covers 13 residues. Germline loops: CDR1 LGHDT, CDR2 YNNKEL (reference sequence). The CDR3 is CASSQARGTSQYF. CDR3 DNA sequence: TGTGCCAGCAGCCAGGCGCGGGGAACGTCCCAGTACTTC.

This clonotype was found a few times. The rearrangement uses TRBV20-1 and TRBJ2-3, with D tentatively TRBD2 (6 bases). Per germline, CDR1 DFQATT and CDR2 SNEGSKA (reference sequence). Trimming took off 3 bases at V and 1 base at J, with 11 bases between the two ends. The CDR3 totals 14 residues. The CDR3 loop is CSASPTSRTDTQYF. CDR3 DNA sequence: TGCAGTGCTAGCCCCACTAGCCGCACAGATACGCAGTATTTT.